The 9 T cell receptor beta chains listed next were all sequenced from one sample in a study of a mutant IDH1 vaccine in newly diagnosed glioma. Noted time point: week 47, end of study. A single vaccine dose contained 300 ug of mutant IDH1 20-mer peptide, and topical imiquimod was used with it. Their antigens are not known. Libraries were prepared by immunoSEQ multiplex PCR; TCRdb keeps only in-frame clonotypes and omits some of them. Of roughly 32,000 clones in the sample, 89% were seen once. The sample was PBMCs, taken from a glioma patient whose treatment included an IDH1 peptide vaccine. These receptors originate from a man aged 40-55 years with glioma.

This chain links TRBV2 with TRBJ2-3; D call uncertain. From germline, CDR1 is SNHLY and CDR2 FYNNEI. The ends were cut back, 8 bases at V and 1 base at J, with 10 bases in the middle. CDR3 length equals 13 residues. CDR3 in DNA: TGTGCCAGCTTAATTGCCGGCACAGATACGCAGTATTTT. Translating it yields CASLIAGTDTQYF.

V is TRBV7-9 and J is TRBJ1-4; 11 bases agree with TRBD1. CDR1 SEHNR and CDR2 FQNEAQ come from the germline V gene (reference sequence). V shed 4 bases, J shed 6 bases, and the junction held 7 bases outside the gene matches. CDR3 length: 16 amino acids. For the CDR3, the DNA is TGTGCCAGCAGCTCGAACGGACAGGGGGCTCATGAAAAACTGTTTTTT. Translated, it gives CASSSNGQGAHEKLFF.

The chain is built from TRBV28 and TRBJ2-1; the match to TRBD2 covers 10 bases. CDR3 length: 16 amino acids. Germline CDR1 is MDHEN and CDR2 is SYDVKM. The V gene end was trimmed by 7 bases and the J gene end by 6 bases; junction bases not matched to a gene: 12. The CDR3 is CASNVPRTSGINEQFF. In nucleotides, the CDR3 is TGTGCCAGCAACGTGCCGCGTACTAGCGGGATCAATGAGCAGTTCTTC.

The chain recombines TRBV7-8 with TRBJ2-5, with 8 bases lining up with TRBD2. Germline-derived CDR1 and CDR2 are SGHVS and FQNEAQ. V was clipped by 1 base and J by 4 bases; unmatched bases: 5. There are 15 residues in the CDR3. CDR3 sequence (DNA): TGTGCCAGCAGCTTAGGGGGGCTAGCGGGAGAGACCCAGTACTTC. It translates to CASSLGGLAGETQYF.

As to this clone: A read error may account for a junction end that differs from germline. V and J are TRBV4-1 and TRBJ1-1, with D perhaps TRBD1 (6 bases). The germline CDR1 and CDR2 sequences are MGHRA and YSYEKL. The CDR3 is made up of 14 amino acids. The CDR3 reads CASSPRGGRYTWDF. CDR3 bases: TGCGCCAGCAGCCCGAGGGGGGGGCGATACACATGGGACTTT.

The rearrangement joins TRBV5-6 to TRBJ2-7; the D gene could be TRBD1 or TRBD2 (6 bases each). Germline CDR1 and CDR2: SGHDT and YYEEEE. Trimming shortened V by 2 bases and J by 3 bases, and 15 bases separated the two germline ends. The CDR3 length is 15 residues. The CDR3 spells CASSFGGGTYYEQYV. In DNA, the CDR3 is TGTGCCAGCAGCTTTGGTGGGGGGACATACTACGAGCAGTACGTC.

The chain joins TRBV19 to TRBJ1-2, with D possibly matching TRBD1 (6 bases). CDR1 and CDR2 (germline): LNHDA, SQIVND (reference sequence). Deletions cut 1 base from V and 3 bases from J, with 12 bases between. The CDR3 extends over 15 amino acids. The CDR3 protein is CASSIAAGEHYGYTF. The CDR3, as DNA: TGTGCCAGTAGTATAGCGGCAGGGGAGCACTATGGCTACACCTTC.

The rearrangement joins TRBV2 to TRBJ2-7; D unclear. CDR3 size: 13 residues. The germline gives CDR1 SNHLY, CDR2 FYNNEI. The V and J ends lost 8 bases and 0 bases respectively, with 11 bases between them. The CDR3 protein is CASLPTSSYEQYF. DNA of the CDR3: TGTGCCAGCCTCCCGACGAGCTCCTACGAGCAGTACTTC.

The V gene is TRBV30, the J gene TRBJ1-1, with a tentative D call TRBD1 (6 bases). This CDR3 contains 15 residues. Germline V gives CDR1 GTSNPN, CDR2 SVGIG (reference sequence). Trimming took off 4 bases at V and 5 bases at J, with 20 bases between the two ends. CDR3 residues: CAWIGKGGGNTEAFF. In DNA form, the CDR3 reads TGTGCCTGGATCGGAAAGGGGGGCGGGAATACTGAAGCTTTCTTT.